This record covers a single T cell receptor (beta chain). Its antigen is currently unknown. A UMI-labeled 5' RACE approach was the method that produced the TCR beta libraries. TCRdb re-called the 5' RACE reads; every CDR3 protein appears as one record, without DNA. Listed are around 4,900 distinct CDR3 sequences; under 30% falls within the top ten. The CDR3 spans 16 residues. From germline, CDR1 is LGHNA and CDR2 YSLEER. This entry belongs to a study of human CD8 memory T cell subsets. Study results and limitations: In contrast to effector memory cells, stem-like memory and precursor exhausted T cells had similarly high diversity.

From healthy donors, buffy coats were the source of the PBMC. The sample was CD8+ T cells from PBMCs. This receptor was identified in a human donor in good health. V gene TRBV4-3 combines with J gene TRBJ2-1; the D call from TCRdb, TRBD2, cannot be confirmed without DNA. The CDR3 here is CASSQEGGGAYNEQFF.